Below, 11 T cell receptor beta chains from the same sample are listed, as sequenced in a study of blood T cell repertoires in COVID-19 (dated by TCRdb to 2019 to 2021). The method was the immunoSEQ multiplex PCR assay. TCRdb stores this immuneACCESS table with in-frame sequences only. Part of the clones is absent; in the studies checked, under half of the shortfall reflects unresolved V genes, and no reason is known for the rest. The sample includes about 94,000 clones, with about 80% observed a single time. The ten largest clones add up to around 6.5% of the sample. The specimen was peripheral blood. The receptors here all came from a man between 60 and 75 years old with acute or convalescent COVID-19.

The gene calls are TRBV24-1 and TRBJ1-5, with 9 bases lining up with TRBD1. Germline assignment: CDR1 KGHDR and CDR2 SFDVKD. V lost 2 bases to trimming and J lost 6 bases; unmatched junction nucleotides: 10. The CDR3 runs to 17 residues. The CDR3 DNA sequence: TGTGCCACCAGTGATTCCGGGACAGGGAGGACAAGTCAGCCCCAGCATTTT. Its translation is CATSDSGTGRTSQPQHF.

The chain couples TRBV5-8 to TRBJ1-5, with D hard to call. CDR1 SGHTS and CDR2 YDEGEE come from the germline V gene. CDR3 length: 14 amino acids. The germline V and J ends were trimmed by 1 base and 3 bases, with 8 bases remaining between them. The CDR3 nucleotides are TGTGCCAGCAGCTTGCCCCAGTTCAATCAGCCCCAGCATTTT. It encodes CASSLPQFNQPQHF.

The rearrangement joins TRBV4-1 to TRBJ1-4, with 7 nucleotides matching TRBD1. The CDR3 extends over 14 amino acids. In germline, CDR1 is MGHRA, CDR2 YSYEKL. The junction had 7 bases not matched to a gene; V was cut back by 6 bases and J by 6 bases. The CDR3 DNA follows: TGCGCCAGCAGACAGACAGGGTTGGATGAAAAACTGTTTTTT. Translated, it gives CASRQTGLDEKLFF.

The gene calls are TRBV7-8 and TRBJ2-1; the match to TRBD2 covers 13 bases. CDR3 size: 19 residues. Germline CDR1 reads SGHVS; CDR2 reads FQNEAQ. The V and J ends lost 3 bases and 7 bases, in that order; junction bases with no gene match: 15. The chain's CDR3 is CASSFPKTSGGTSWNEQFF. DNA of the CDR3: TGTGCCAGCAGCTTTCCTAAGACTAGCGGGGGGACCTCTTGGAATGAGCAGTTCTTC.

This chain joins TRBV18 and TRBJ1-2, with 10 bases identical to TRBD1. The germline CDR1 and CDR2 sequences are KGHSH and LQKENI. J lost 1 base, V lost 2 bases, and 4 bases had no gene match. The CDR3 runs 16 residues. The CDR3 DNA is TGTGCCAGCTCACCATGGGACAGGGGAAATAACTATGGCTACACCTTC. Amino acid sequence: CASSPWDRGNNYGYTF.

This clone showed up just once. The genes are TRBV7-2 and TRBJ1-2; D is ambiguous. Germline CDR1 reads SGHTA; CDR2 reads FQGNSA. The germline V and J ends were trimmed by 1 base and 4 bases, with 7 bases remaining between them. CDR3 length: 13 amino acids. CDR3 protein: CASSLVGSYGYTF. CDR3 nucleotides: TGTGCCAGCAGCTTAGTGGGGAGCTATGGCTACACCTTC.

The table lists this clone with a count of one. The gene calls are TRBV7-9 and TRBJ1-2; D is ambiguous. Germline V gives CDR1 SEHNR, CDR2 FQNEAQ (reference sequence). The V and J ends lost 2 bases and 2 bases respectively, with 9 bases between them. The CDR3 sequence is 14 residues long. CDR3 in DNA: TGTGCCAGCAGCTTATCCGTGCAGAACTATGGCTACACCTTC. Its protein is CASSLSVQNYGYTF.

V usage is TRBV10-3 and J usage is TRBJ1-6; TRBD1 aligns across 9 bases. Germline CDR1 is ENHRY and CDR2 is SYGVKD. V gave up 5 bases and J gave up 10 bases; unmatched junction bases: 6. The CDR3 is 14 amino acids. This CDR3 reads CAISRDRVGSPLHF. CDR3 coding DNA: TGTGCCATCAGTCGGGACAGGGTAGGGTCACCCCTCCACTTT.

The chain carries TRBV4-1 and TRBJ2-1; no clear D gene. Germline V CDR1 and CDR2: MGHRA, YSYEKL. CDR3 size: 13 residues. V was trimmed by 1 base and J by 5 bases, leaving 6 bases between them. The CDR3 is CASSQGRDNEQFF. DNA of the CDR3: TGCGCCAGCAGCCAAGGTCGAGACAATGAGCAGTTCTTC.

The chain carries TRBV5-1 and TRBJ1-1; 10 bases are shared with TRBD1. J gave up 5 bases and V 4 bases, and 5 bases lay outside the gene matches. The germline V gene has CDR1 SGHRS and CDR2 YFSETQ. This CDR3 region has 14 residues. This chain's CDR3 is CASSADRGWTEAFF. The CDR3, as DNA: TGCGCCAGCAGCGCGGACAGGGGGTGGACTGAAGCTTTCTTT.

The rearrangement joins TRBV11-2 to TRBJ2-7, with D uncertain. Trimming removed 3 bases from V and 0 bases from J, with 6 bases in between. This CDR3 has 13 residues. CDR1 SGHAT and CDR2 FQNNGV come from the germline V gene. The CDR3 DNA follows: TGTGCCAGCAGCTTGGCAGGCTCCTACGAGCAGTACTTC. It translates to CASSLAGSYEQYF.